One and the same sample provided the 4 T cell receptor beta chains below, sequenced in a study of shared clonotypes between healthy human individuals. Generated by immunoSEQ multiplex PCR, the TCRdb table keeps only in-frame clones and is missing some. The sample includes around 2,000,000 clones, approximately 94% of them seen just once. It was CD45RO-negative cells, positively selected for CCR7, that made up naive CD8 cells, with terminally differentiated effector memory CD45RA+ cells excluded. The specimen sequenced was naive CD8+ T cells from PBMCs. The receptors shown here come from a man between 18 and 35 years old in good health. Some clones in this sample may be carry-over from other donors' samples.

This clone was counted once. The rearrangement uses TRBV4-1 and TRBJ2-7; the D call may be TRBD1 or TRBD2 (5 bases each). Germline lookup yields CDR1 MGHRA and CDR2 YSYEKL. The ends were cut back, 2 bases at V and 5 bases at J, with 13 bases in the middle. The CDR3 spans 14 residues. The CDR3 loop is CASSQLGGRDEQYF. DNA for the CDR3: TGCGCCAGCAGCCAACTTGGAGGCAGGGACGAGCAGTACTTC.

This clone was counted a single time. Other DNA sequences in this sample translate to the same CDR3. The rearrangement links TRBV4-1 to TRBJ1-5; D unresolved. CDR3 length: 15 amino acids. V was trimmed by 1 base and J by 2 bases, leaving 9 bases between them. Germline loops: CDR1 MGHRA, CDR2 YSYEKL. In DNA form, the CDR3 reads TGCGCCAGCAGCCAAGGAGGAGGAGGCAATCAGCCCCAGCATTTT. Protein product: CASSQGGGGNQPQHF.

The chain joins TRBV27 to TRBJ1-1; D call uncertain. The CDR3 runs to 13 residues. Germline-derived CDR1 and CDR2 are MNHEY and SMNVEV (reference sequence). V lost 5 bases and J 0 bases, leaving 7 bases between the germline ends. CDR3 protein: CASSVMLNTEAFF. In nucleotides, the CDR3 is TGTGCCAGCAGTGTTATGTTGAACACTGAAGCTTTCTTT.

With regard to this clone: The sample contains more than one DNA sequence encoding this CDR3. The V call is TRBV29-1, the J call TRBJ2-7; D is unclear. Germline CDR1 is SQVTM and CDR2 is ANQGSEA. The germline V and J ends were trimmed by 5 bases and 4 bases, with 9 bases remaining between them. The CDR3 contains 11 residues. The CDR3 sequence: CSVLTEYEQYF. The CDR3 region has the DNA TGCAGCGTTTTGACGGAGTACGAGCAGTACTTC.